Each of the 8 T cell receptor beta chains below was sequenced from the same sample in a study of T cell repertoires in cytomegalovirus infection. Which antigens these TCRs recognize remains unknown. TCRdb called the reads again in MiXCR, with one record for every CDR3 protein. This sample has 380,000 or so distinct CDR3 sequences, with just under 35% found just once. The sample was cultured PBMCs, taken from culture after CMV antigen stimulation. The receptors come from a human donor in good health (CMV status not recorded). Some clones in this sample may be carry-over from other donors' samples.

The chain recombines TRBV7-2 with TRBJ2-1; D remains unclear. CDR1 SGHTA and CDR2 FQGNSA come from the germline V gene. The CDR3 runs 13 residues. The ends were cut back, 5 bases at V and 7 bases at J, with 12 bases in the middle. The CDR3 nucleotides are TGTGCCAGCAGCCGCGAGGTTTCGAATGAGCAGTTCTTC. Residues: CASSREVSNEQFF.

The CDR3 protein is CSARDGRGAYEQYF. As DNA, the CDR3 is TGCAGTGCTAGAGATGGGCGGGGGGCCTACGAGCAGTACTTC. The chain has TRBV20-1 and TRBJ2-7, with 8 bases fitting TRBD2. There are 14 residues in the CDR3. V shed 0 bases, J shed 2 bases, and the junction held 3 bases outside the gene matches. Germline values: CDR1 DFQATT, CDR2 SNEGSKA (reference sequence).

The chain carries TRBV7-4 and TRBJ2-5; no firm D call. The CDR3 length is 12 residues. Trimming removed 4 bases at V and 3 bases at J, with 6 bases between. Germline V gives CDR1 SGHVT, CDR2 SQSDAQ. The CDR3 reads CASSWIEETQYF. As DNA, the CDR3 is TGTGCCAGCAGCTGGATAGAAGAGACCCAGTACTTC.

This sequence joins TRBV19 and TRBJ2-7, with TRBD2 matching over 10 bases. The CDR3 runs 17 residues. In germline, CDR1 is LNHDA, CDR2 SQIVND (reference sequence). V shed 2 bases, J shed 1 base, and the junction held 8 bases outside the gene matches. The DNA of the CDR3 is TGTGCCAGTAGTATACGAGCGGGAGGGCCTCTATCCTACGAGCAGTACGTC. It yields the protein CASSIRAGGPLSYEQYV.

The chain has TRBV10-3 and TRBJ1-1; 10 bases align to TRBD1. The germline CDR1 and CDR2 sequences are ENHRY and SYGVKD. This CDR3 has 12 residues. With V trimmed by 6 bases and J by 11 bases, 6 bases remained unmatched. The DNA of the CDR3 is TGTGCCATCAGCGGGGACAGGGGAAATGCTTTCTTT. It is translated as CAISGDRGNAFF.

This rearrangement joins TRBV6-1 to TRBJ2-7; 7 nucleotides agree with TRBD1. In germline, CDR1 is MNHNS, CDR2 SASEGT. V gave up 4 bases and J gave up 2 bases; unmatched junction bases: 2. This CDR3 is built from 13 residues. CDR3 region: CASSAGTAYEQYF. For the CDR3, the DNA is TGTGCCAGCAGTGCCGGGACAGCCTACGAGCAGTACTTC.

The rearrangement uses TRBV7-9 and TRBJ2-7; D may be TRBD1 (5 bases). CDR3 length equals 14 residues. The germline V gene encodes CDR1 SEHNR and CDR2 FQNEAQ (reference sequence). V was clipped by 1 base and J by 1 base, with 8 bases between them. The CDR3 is CASSLVGPSYEQYF. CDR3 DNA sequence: TGTGCCAGCAGCTTAGTGGGGCCATCCTACGAGCAGTACTTC.

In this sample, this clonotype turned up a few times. The CDR3 sequence is CASSPSRSGGYTF. In DNA, the CDR3 is TGTGCCAGCAGCCCGAGCCGGAGTGGTGGCTACACCTTC. The V call is TRBV11-2, the J call TRBJ1-2; D unresolved. Germline loops: CDR1 SGHAT, CDR2 FQNNGV. V lost 5 bases to trimming and J lost 7 bases, with 14 bases between them. The CDR3 length is 13 residues.